The entry below describes one T cell receptor beta chain. The source of the sample is a study of blood T cell repertoires in COVID-19. Overall study context: COVID-19 samples, acute and convalescent, were from the United States, Italy and Spain. Sources were T cells, B-cell-depleted T cells, or PBMCs; the material itself was cDNA or gDNA.

Study processing details: Reference gene primer amplification gave estimated nucleated cell counts. Clones were sequenced by immunoSEQ multiplex PCR, and TCRdb holds only the in-frame ones, with some missing. D and trimming come from the DNA, and the V and J calls and clone size come from that table. The sample contains approximately 170,000 clones, about 88% of which appear only once. Per germline, CDR1 LGHDT and CDR2 YNNKEL (reference sequence). V lost 4 bases to trimming and J lost 6 bases, with 16 bases between them. This CDR3 spans 15 amino acids. The chain couples TRBV3-1 (or the pseudogene TRBV3-2) to TRBJ2-1; weak D call: TRBD2 (6 bases). The sequencing input was peripheral blood. The receptor's source is a man younger than 30 who had recovered from COVID-19. The CDR3 sequence: CASSPEGVRSNEQFF. The CDR3 DNA reads TGTGCCAGCAGCCCGGAGGGAGTGCGAAGCAATGAGCAGTTCTTC.